Listed below are T cell receptor beta chains from one sample, sequenced in a study of cytomegalovirus exposure and HLA in healthy donors. TCRdb keeps only in-frame clones here, not all; method: immunoSEQ multiplex PCR. The record lists around 44,000 clones, of which the ten most abundant hold around 5.6%. The material sequenced was PBMCs. The receptors were sampled from a male donor in good health and CMV-seropositive. Each CDR3 is given with its conserved first and last residue. A D gene is named only where the DNA matches it firmly.

TRBJ2-3 . TRBV11-3 TGTGCCAGCAGCTTCAAGGGGATCACAGATACGCAGTATTTT CASSFKGITDTQYF
TRBJ1-1 . TRBV7-9 TGTGCCAGCAGCGACCAGGGGAACACTGAAGCTTTCTTT CASSDQGNTEAFF
TRBJ1-2 TRBD1 TRBV30 TGTGCCTGGAGGGCAAGACAGGGTAGGAATTATGGCTACACCTTC CAWRARQGRNYGYTF
TRBJ2-2 . TRBV10-3 TGTGCCATCAGCACAGGGTTCATCGGGGAGCTGTTTTTT CAISTGFIGELFF
TRBJ1-5 . TRBV9 TGTGCCAGCAGCCCGGGGGGACCGGGTAATCAGCCCCAGCATTTT CASSPGGPGNQPQHF
TRBJ2-7 . TRBV6-1 TGTGCCAGCAGGCCTACAGGGTACGAGCAGTACTTC CASRPTGYEQYF
TRBJ2-7 TRBD2 TRBV7-9 TGTGCCAGCAGCCCCTCTAGGGGCGGGGGGGTCTACGAGCAGTACTTC CASSPSRGGGVYEQYF
TRBJ1-2 TRBD1 TRBV6-5 TGTGCCAGCACCCCGGGACAGGGATCAGATGGCTACACCTTC CASTPGQGSDGYTF
TRBJ1-6 TRBD1 TRBV27 TGTGCCAGTGGACAGGCCGCTGGGTCACCCCTCCACTTT CASGQAAGSPLHF
TRBJ2-1 TRBD1 TRBV7-3 TGTGCCAGCAGGGGGACAGGGAGGCCCTACAATGAGCAGTTCTTC CASRGTGRPYNEQFF
TRBJ2-7 . TRBV5-3 TGTGCCAGAAGCCCCCGGACAGTACCTTTCTCCTACGAGCAGTACTTC CARSPRTVPFSYEQYF